The T cell receptor beta chain under discussion was sequenced for a study of patients and donors after allogeneic stem cell transplantation. TCRdb called the RT-PCR reads again in MiXCR, with one record for every CDR3 protein. The sample yields about 400,000 distinct CDR3 sequences, under 20% seen once. V dropped 3 bases and J dropped 3 bases, with 16 bases sitting between them. The CDR3 is made up of 16 amino acids. This chain joins TRBV12-3 or TRBV12-4 and TRBJ2-3; D unclear. This clonotype was obtained from a human donor who was either an allogeneic HSCT recipient or a stem cell or donor lymphocyte infusion donor (not recorded which). It is not recorded whose cells these are; they may come from a transplant donor. Sequencing was performed on blood, either unsorted or a sorted T cell fraction (not recorded which). DNA for the CDR3: TGTGCCAGCAGTTTGGCGGACGGCAAGAGGACAGATACGCAGTATTTT. Amino acids: CASSLADGKRTDTQYF.